The 6 T cell receptor beta chains below all came from one sample that was sequenced in a study of PD-L1 blockade in urothelial cancer. Produced via immunoSEQ multiplex PCR; TCRdb's table is partial and in-frame only. The table has approximately 88,000 clones, around 84% seen once. As to time point: pretreatment peripheral blood. Material: PBMCs, obtained around atezolizumab (anti-PD-L1) treatment. Every receptor here comes from a man in his sixties with urothelial cancer.

This clone was observed a handful of times. The chain combines TRBV21-1 with TRBJ1-4; TRBD1, the table's D call, lacks a check against the DNA. TRBV21-1 counts as a pseudogene. The CDR3 has 13 residues. As DNA, the CDR3 is TGTGCCAGCAGCAATAGCAGGGATGAAAAACTGTTTTTT. Its protein product is CASSNSRDEKLFF.

V usage is TRBV7-9 and J usage is TRBJ2-3; a possible D gene is TRBD2 (6 bases). The V gene's germline CDR1 is SEHNR and CDR2 FQNEAQ (reference sequence). The V and J ends lost 5 bases and 8 bases respectively, with 14 bases between them. The CDR3 sequence is 13 residues long. In DNA form, the CDR3 reads TGTGCCAGCAGCCCATATTTGGGGGGTACGCAGTATTTT. It is translated as CASSPYLGGTQYF.

The V gene is TRBV27, the J gene TRBJ2-2; 9 positions agree with TRBD2. V was pared by 8 bases and J by 7 bases, with 5 bases of the junction left unmatched. This CDR3 comprises 13 residues. Germline-derived CDR1 and CDR2 are MNHEY and SMNVEV (reference sequence). The chain's CDR3 is CASRPAGGGELFF. The DNA for the CDR3 is TGTGCCAGCCGACCAGCGGGAGGCGGGGAGCTGTTTTTT.

This clone came up once. The chain uses TRBV15 and TRBJ1-3, with D possibly TRBD1 on 6 matching bases. V was clipped by 5 bases and J by 4 bases, with 15 bases between them. Germline V CDR1 and CDR2: LNHNV, YYDKDF (reference sequence). The CDR3 is 15 amino acids. The CDR3 region has the DNA TGTGCCACCAGCTTACCAGGGGCCCTCGGAAACACCATATATTTT. It codes for CATSLPGALGNTIYF.

The genes are TRBV2 and TRBJ1-5; 12 bases agree with TRBD1. Unmatched junction bases numbered 4, after V lost 7 bases and J lost 0 bases. Per the germline V gene, CDR1 is SNHLY and CDR2 is FYNNEI. The CDR3 is 16 residues long. The CDR3 protein is CASIGDRGLSNQPQHF. The CDR3 DNA reads as TGTGCCAGCATTGGGGACAGGGGGCTTAGCAATCAGCCCCAGCATTTT.

The chain employs TRBV28 and TRBJ1-5; D perhaps matches TRBD1 (5 bases). CDR3 size: 14 residues. Germline lookup yields CDR1 MDHEN and CDR2 SYDVKM. The V end lost 2 bases, the J end lost 5 bases, and 10 bases lay between the germline ends. CDR3 nucleotides: TGTGCCAGCAGTTTAGGGGCAGTGGATCAGCCCCAGCATTTT. This codes for CASSLGAVDQPQHF. Full variable domain (outside the CDR3, taken from reference TRBV28 and TRBJ1-5): DVKVTQSSRYLVKRTGEKVFLECVQDMDHENMFWYRQDPGLGLRLIYFSYDVKMKEKGDIPEGYSVSREKKERFSLILESASTNQTSMYLCASSLGAVDQPQHFGDGTRLSIL.